Listed here is a single TCR beta chain. CDR3 length: 15 residues. Germline V gene sequence: CDR1 MDHEN, CDR2 SYDVKM. With V trimmed by 4 bases and J by 7 bases, 13 bases remained unmatched. These data are taken from a study of blood T cell repertoires in COVID-19. Using immunoSEQ multiplex PCR, the repertoire was profiled, and TCRdb retains in-frame clones only, with some absent. This sample has 190,000 or so clones; 85% occur once, and the top ten carry approximately 0.99%. V usage is TRBV28 and J usage is TRBJ2-7; 7 bases agree with TRBD2. Sequencing input: peripheral blood. The origin of this receptor is a man between 60 and 75 years old with COVID-19, enrolled during active disease. The CDR3 nucleotides read TGTGCCAGCAGTTCGGGAGGACGGGAAATATGGGAGCAGTACTTC. Amino acids: CASSSGGREIWEQYF.